This TCR beta chain came from a study of blood T cell repertoires in COVID-19. Profiled with immunoSEQ multiplex PCR; TCRdb holds only in-frame clones, not every one. The table includes about 210,000 clones, about 87% detected once. Assignments of participants to cohorts depended upon their own reported clinical history. The CDR3 length is 15 residues. Germline values: CDR1 SEHNR, CDR2 FQNEAQ (reference sequence). The V end lost 2 bases, the J end lost 9 bases, and 19 bases lay between the germline ends. The chain employs TRBV7-9 and TRBJ1-2; D perhaps matches TRBD1 (5 bases). The specimen sequenced was PBMCs or T cells enriched from blood (not recorded which). The receptor comes from a man aged 18 to 29 with acute COVID-19. For the CDR3, the DNA is TGTGCCAGCAGCTTAAGGGAGGGGCGTATCTTCCGCTACACCTTC. Encoded protein: CASSLREGRIFRYTF.